The present TCR beta chain was sequenced within a study of OX40 agonist ivuxolimab in advanced cancers. On the study more broadly: Patients were 82.7% male with ages about 23 to 79, mean about 60. It was permissible to have had prior anti-PD-1, anti-PD-L1 or anti-CTLA-4 therapy, and around 41% had some. Study-wide results and caveats: Some patients who did not respond also had low normalized T-cell clonal expansion. Partial responders at 0.1-3.0 mg/kg showed near-lowest clonal expansion.

Assay: immunoSEQ multiplex PCR; the TCRdb copy retains only in-frame clones and omits some. Seen here are approximately 76,000 clones, 88% observed once, and the top ten hold approximately 0.92%. About this clone: No antigen is known for it.

Trimming removed 5 bases at V and 7 bases at J, with 18 bases between. The CDR3 is 15 residues long. Germline assignment: CDR1 MNHEY and CDR2 SMNVEV (reference sequence). This sequence joins TRBV27 and TRBJ1-5; D is possibly TRBD1 (6 bases). The sample was CD4+ or CD8+ T cells sorted from blood, taken in a trial of the OX40 agonist ivuxolimab. This TCR was sampled from an adult with an advanced solid tumor such as melanoma, head and neck, liver or kidney cancer. Written as DNA, the CDR3 is TGTGCCAGCAGTGCCGGACAGTGGGCACAACAGCCCCAGCATTTT. It translates to CASSAGQWAQQPQHF.